This T cell receptor beta chain stems from a study of beta chain bispecific antibodies for T cell cancers (dated by TCRdb to about 2021). About the full investigation: Healthy donor T cells were cocultured with T cell leukemia lines and bispecific antibodies, then TRBV sequencing of surviving cells measured the depletion of each TRBV family.

Overall results and qualifications from the work: Every sequenced sample was a mix of normal T cells and leukemia cell line cells, and most of the targeted TRBV signal originated from the leukemia cells instead of the normal T cells.

Worth noting for this clonotype: The antigen it recognizes is unknown. It has no much larger one-base neighbor in the sample; base qualities were not kept.

T cells were expanded from blood mononuclear cells for approximately 3 days with either the anti-CD3 antibody OKT3 or CD3/CD28 Dynabeads. Expanded T cells were maintained in RPMI 1640 supplemented with around 9.3% fetal bovine serum, recombinant human IL-2 (around 90 IU/ml) and IL-7 (around 5.4 ng/ml). Each coculture mixed around 50,000 target cells and around 50,000 normal T cells with bispecific antibody in 75 to 100 ul and was incubated at 37 degrees C for roughly 16 hours. Each bispecific antibody consisted of two single-chain variable fragments expressed in a single-chain diabody format with a His tag. Healthy human donors supplied the effector T cells, with peripheral blood mononuclear cells isolated from leukapheresis samples using Ficoll density gradient centrifugation. The libraries included unique molecular identifier barcodes, and the barcodes were used to quantify clonotypes. Qiagen AllPrep DNA/RNA Micro kits were used to isolate total RNA, and an Agilent TapeStation was used to check RNA quality. TCR beta libraries were constructed by 5' RACE, in which cDNA synthesis was followed by two PCR steps with TCR beta constant-region gene-specific primers. Sequencing of the TCR beta libraries was performed on an Illumina MiSeq platform. The authors' analysis ran thus. MIGEC, MiXCR and VDJtools were used to process the reads. The frequency of each clonotype was calculated as the fraction of all unique molecular identifiers in the sample that belonged to that clonotype. The public reads were run again by TCRdb, first through fastp at Q25 and then through MiXCR, and only productive beta chains were kept. Each CDR3 protein appears once, grouped with its most common genes and DNA. TCRdb's processing, not the authors', yielded these V and J calls. In this sample the table shows 20,000 to 25,000 distinct CDR3 sequences, approximately 2.6% of which occur a single time. The top ten clonotypes cover over 25% of the sample.

What was sequenced was healthy donor T cells cultured with leukemia cells. The receptor was isolated from a human donor in good health. Some clones in this sample may be carry-over from other donors' samples.

The DNA sequence reads TGTGCCAGCAGCCCATGGACAGGGGGTAACTATGGCTACACCTTC. It encodes CASSPWTGGNYGYTF. The receptor chain draws on TRBV5-4 and TRBJ1-2, with TRBD1 matching 10 junction bases. The V end gives up 4 bases and the J end 1 base, leaving 4 bases in the junction not matched to a gene. From a lookup of the germline V gene (reference sequence), CDR1 and CDR2 are SGHNT and YYREEE. The CDR3 measures 15 amino acids from cysteine to phenylalanine. CDR3 DNA only is kept here, 45 bases in frame from base 1. Outside the CDR3, residues come from the reference TRBV5-4 and TRBJ1-2 proteins, so the full variable domain is: ETGVTQSPTHLIKTRGQQVTLRCSSQSGHNTVSWYQQALGQGPQFIFQYYREEENGRGNFPPRFSGLQFPNYSSELNVNALELDDSALYLCASSPWTGGNYGYTFGSGTRLTVV.